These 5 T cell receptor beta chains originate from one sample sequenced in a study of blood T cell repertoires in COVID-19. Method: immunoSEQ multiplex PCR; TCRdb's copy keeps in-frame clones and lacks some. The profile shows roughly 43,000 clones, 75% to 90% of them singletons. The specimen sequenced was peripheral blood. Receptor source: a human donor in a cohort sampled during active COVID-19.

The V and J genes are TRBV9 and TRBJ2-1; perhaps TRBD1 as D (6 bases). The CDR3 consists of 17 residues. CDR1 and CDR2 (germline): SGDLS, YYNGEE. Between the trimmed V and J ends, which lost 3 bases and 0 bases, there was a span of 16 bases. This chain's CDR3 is CASSALGGGSSYNEQFF. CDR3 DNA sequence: TGTGCCAGCAGCGCCCTTGGGGGCGGAAGCTCCTACAATGAGCAGTTCTTC.

Here the CDR3 DNA reads TGTGCCAGCAGCACCTTTTCCGGGACAGTGGAGGAAGAGACCCAGTACTTC. This encodes CASSTFSGTVEEETQYF. The chain couples TRBV21-1 to TRBJ2-5; TRBD1 was called by the table and not checked on the DNA. TRBV21-1 is listed as a pseudogene. The CDR3 has 17 amino acids.

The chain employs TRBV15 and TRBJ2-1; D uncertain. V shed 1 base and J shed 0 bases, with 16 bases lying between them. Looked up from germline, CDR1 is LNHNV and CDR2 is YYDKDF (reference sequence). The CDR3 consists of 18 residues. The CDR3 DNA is TGTGCCACCAGCAGAGGGTTTGAGCGACTCGGCTCCTACAATGAGCAGTTCTTC. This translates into CATSRGFERLGSYNEQFF.

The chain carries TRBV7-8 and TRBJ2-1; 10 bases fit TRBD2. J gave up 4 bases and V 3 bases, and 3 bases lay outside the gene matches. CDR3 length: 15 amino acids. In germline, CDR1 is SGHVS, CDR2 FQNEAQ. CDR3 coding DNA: TGTGCCAGCAGCTTTGGACTAGCGGAGTACAATGAGCAGTTCTTC. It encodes CASSFGLAEYNEQFF.

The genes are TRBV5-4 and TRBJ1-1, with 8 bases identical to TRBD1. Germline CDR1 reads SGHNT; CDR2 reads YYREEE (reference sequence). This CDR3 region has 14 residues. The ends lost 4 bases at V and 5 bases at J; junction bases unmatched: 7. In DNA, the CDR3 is TGTGCCAGCAGCCCGACAGGGGATTCGACTGAAGCTTTCTTT. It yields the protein CASSPTGDSTEAFF.